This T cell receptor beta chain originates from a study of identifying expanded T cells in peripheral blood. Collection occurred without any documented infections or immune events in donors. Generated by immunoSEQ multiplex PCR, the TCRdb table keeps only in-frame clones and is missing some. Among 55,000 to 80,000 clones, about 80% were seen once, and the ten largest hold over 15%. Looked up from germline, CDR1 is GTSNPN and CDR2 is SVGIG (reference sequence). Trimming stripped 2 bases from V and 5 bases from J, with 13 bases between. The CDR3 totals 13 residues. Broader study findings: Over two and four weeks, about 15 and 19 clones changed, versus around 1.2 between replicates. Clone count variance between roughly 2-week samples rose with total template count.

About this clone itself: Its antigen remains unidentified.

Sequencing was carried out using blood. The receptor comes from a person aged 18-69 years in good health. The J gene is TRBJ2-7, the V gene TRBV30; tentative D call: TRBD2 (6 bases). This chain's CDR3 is CAWSLVGGHEQYF. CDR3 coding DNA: TGTGCCTGGAGTCTTGTGGGAGGCCACGAGCAGTACTTC.